These 11 T cell receptor beta chains were all obtained from the same sample, sequenced in a study of neurological immune-mediated disorders. MiXCR, run by TCRdb on the 5' RACE reads, gives a single entry per CDR3 protein. The table records 35,000 to 45,000 distinct CDR3 sequences, roughly 11% of them present only once. Sample: CD4+ T cells from blood. Every receptor here comes from a young woman with HTLV-1-associated myelopathy (HAM/TSP).

The chain carries TRBV7-9 and TRBJ1-1; D remains unclear. V shed 7 bases and J shed 5 bases, with 20 bases lying between them. The CDR3 runs to 15 residues. CDR1 and CDR2 from the germline V gene are SEHNR and FQNEAQ (reference sequence). CDR3 DNA: TGTGCCAGCAACAAACAGATTCGGGAGAAAACTGAAGCTTTCTTT. This codes for CASNKQIREKTEAFF.

This clonotype has a count of ten or more. The genes are TRBV7-2 and TRBJ2-3; 8 nucleotides agree with TRBD2. J was trimmed by 0 bases and V by 4 bases; bases with no gene match: 3. Germline lookup yields CDR1 SGHTA and CDR2 FQGNSA. The length of the CDR3 is 15 residues. This CDR3 reads CASSWVAGSTDTQYF. The CDR3 region has the DNA TGTGCCAGCAGCTGGGTAGCGGGGAGCACAGATACGCAGTATTTT.

This clonotype was seen many times. This sequence joins TRBV10-2 and TRBJ1-2; D gene unclear. Trimming took 0 bases from V and 8 from J, leaving 22 bases between them. This CDR3 comprises 17 residues. Germline V gene sequence: CDR1 WSHSY, CDR2 SAAADI. CDR3 sequence (DNA): TGCGCCAGCAGTGAGTCTCTTGGACCGAGGAGTTTGGGGGGCTACACCTTC. This codes for CASSESLGPRSLGGYTF.

This clonotype was observed many times. The chain is built from TRBV3-1 and TRBJ1-1; no reliable D call. The CDR3 loop spans 16 amino acids. V lost 3 bases, J lost 0 bases, and 14 bases lay in between. In germline, CDR1 is LGHDT, CDR2 YNNKEL (reference sequence). The CDR3 loop is CASSQALGSMNTEAFF. The CDR3 DNA reads as TGTGCCAGCAGCCAGGCCCTGGGCAGTATGAACACTGAAGCTTTCTTT. Combining the CDR3 with reference TRBV3-1 and TRBJ1-1 gives the whole variable domain DTAVSQTPKYLVTQMGNDKSIKCEQNLGHDTMYWYKQDSKKFLKIMFSYNNKELIINETVPNRFSPKSPDKAHLNLHINSLELGDSAVYFCASSQALGSMNTEAFFGQGTRLTVV.

This clonotype was observed at least ten times. The chain combines TRBV5-5 with TRBJ2-7; D gene uncertain. V lost 0 bases, J lost 1 base, and 17 bases lay in between. This CDR3 comprises 17 residues. Germline V CDR1 and CDR2: SGHKS, YYEKEE (reference sequence). The CDR3: CASSLGPTHSKSYEQYF. For the CDR3, the DNA is TGTGCCAGCAGCTTGGGCCCCACGCACTCCAAATCCTACGAGCAGTACTTC.

This rearrangement joins TRBV20-1 to TRBJ2-5; possibly TRBD1 or TRBD2 for D (5 bases each). The V end lost 3 bases, the J end lost 0 bases, and 14 bases lay between the germline ends. Germline CDR1 and CDR2: DFQATT and SNEGSKA (reference sequence). This CDR3 is 15 amino acids long. The CDR3 protein is CSASGAGTNQETQYF. The CDR3 nucleotides are TGCAGTGCTAGTGGCGCAGGGACCAACCAAGAGACCCAGTACTTC.

This clonotype appeared many times. The rearrangement uses TRBV27 and TRBJ2-6; D is perhaps TRBD1 or TRBD2 (5 bases each). Trimming stripped 6 bases from V and 3 bases from J, with 24 bases between. The germline CDR1 and CDR2 sequences are MNHEY and SMNVEV (reference sequence). This CDR3 contains 19 residues. The CDR3 coding sequence is TGTGCCAGCAGCCCAGGGACGGCCCCTTTTTTAAGTGGGGCCAACGTCCTGACTTTC. Its translation: CASSPGTAPFLSGANVLTF.

This clonotype was seen many times. V usage is TRBV12-3 or TRBV12-4 and J usage is TRBJ1-1; a possible D gene is TRBD1 (5 bases). The CDR3 spans 14 residues. The V end was cut by 2 bases, the J end by 8 bases, with 15 bases between. The DNA of the CDR3 is TGTGCCAGCAGTTTAAGACAGACCTCGAGGGAAGCTTTCTTT. Its protein is CASSLRQTSREAFF.

This clonotype ranks as medium-sized. The chain carries TRBV29-1 and TRBJ1-2; 8 positions match TRBD1. The V gene end was trimmed by 7 bases and the J gene end by 4 bases; junction bases not matched to a gene: 14. This CDR3 spans 15 amino acids. CDR1 and CDR2 from the germline V gene are SQVTM and ANQGSEA. The CDR3 DNA reads as TGCAGCGCCACGGGTGGCGCAGGGGGCGTCTATGGCTACACCTTC. The encoded protein is CSATGGAGGVYGYTF.

The sample holds many counts of this clonotype. The chain has TRBV7-2 and TRBJ1-6; D is possibly TRBD1 (6 bases). The V and J ends lost 1 base and 11 bases respectively, with 12 bases between them. CDR1 and CDR2 (germline): SGHTA, FQGNSA. The CDR3 covers 14 residues. CDR3 DNA: TGTGCCAGCAGCTTAGGACAGGTCATGGCACCCCTCCACTTT. Translation: CASSLGQVMAPLHF.

Ten or more counts support this clonotype. The CDR3 nucleotides are TGTGCCAGCAGCCAACCGGACAGGGGGCCAAGAAACACCATATATTTT. Protein product: CASSQPDRGPRNTIYF. The rearrangement links TRBV4-2 to TRBJ1-3, with TRBD1 matching over 11 bases. This CDR3 has 16 residues. Looked up from germline, CDR1 is LGHNA and CDR2 is YNFKEQ. The V and J ends lost 2 bases and 5 bases, in that order; junction bases with no gene match: 5.